These T cell receptor beta chains were read from a single sample in a study of CD8+ T cells in alopecia areata. The data were produced by immunoSEQ multiplex PCR, yet TCRdb's version contains in-frame clones alone and is incomplete. This table holds approximately 89,000 clones, roughly half found once. Sequenced: NKG2D-high CD8+ T cells sorted from blood. Source of these receptors: a human donor with alopecia areata. Each CDR3 is given with its conserved first and last residue. The D gene is left open where the match is weak. Expanded clones are given a class, and other clones once, few, many or no size at all.

TRBD2,TRBV29-1,NA,TRBJ2-3,CSVDAGVDTDTQYF,TGCAGCGTTGATGCGGGAGTTGACACAGATACGCAGTATTTT
NA,TRBV7-9,few,TRBJ2-3,CASSTRERGTDTQYF,TGTGCCAGCAGTACTAGGGAGCGAGGCACAGATACGCAGTATTTT
NA,TRBV4-3,few,TRBJ2-1,CASSHVQELNEQFF,TGCGCCAGCAGCCACGTACAGGAGCTCAATGAGCAGTTCTTC
TRBD1,TRBV7-9,NA,TRBJ2-7,CASSAKDRSYEQYF,TGTGCCAGCAGCGCCAAGGACAGGTCCTACGAGCAGTACTTC
TRBD2,TRBV29-1,NA,TRBJ2-1,CSVAGTRGEQFF,TGCAGCGTTGCCGGGACTAGGGGTGAGCAGTTCTTC
NA,TRBV5-6,NA,TRBJ2-3,CASSFPDPTELTDTQYF,TGTGCCAGCAGCTTCCCCGACCCGACAGAACTCACAGATACGCAGTATTTT
NA,TRBV23-1,NA,TRBJ2-5,CASSHPRRGQGQETQYF,TGCGCCAGCAGTCACCCCCGCCGCGGCCAGGGACAAGAGACCCAGTACTTC
NA,TRBV29-1,NA,TRBJ1-2,CSVEGEAPGYTF,TGCAGCGTTGAAGGGGAGGCTCCGGGCTACACCTTC
TRBD2,TRBV29-1,NA,TRBJ2-3,CSVPLAGGSDTQYF,TGCAGCGTCCCTCTAGCGGGAGGGTCAGATACGCAGTATTTT
NA,TRBV6-6,NA,TRBJ2-5,CASSLIHGETQYF,TGTGCCAGCAGCCTGATCCACGGAGAGACCCAGTACTTC
NA,TRBV27,NA,TRBJ1-1,CASSSSSQNTEAFF,TGTGCCAGCAGTTCCTCCAGTCAGAACACTGAAGCTTTCTTT
NA,TRBV7-9,few,TRBJ2-7,CASSLIAGTDDEQYF,TGTGCCAGCAGCTTAATCGCCGGAACGGACGACGAGCAGTACTTC
TRBD1,TRBV29-1,NA,TRBJ1-1,CSVDRGGTEAFF,TGCAGCGTCGACAGGGGAGGCACTGAAGCTTTCTTT
NA,TRBV2,NA,TRBJ1-2,CASSYRALVGYTF,TGTGCCAGCAGTTACAGGGCCCTGGTTGGCTACACCTTC
TRBD1,TRBV4-3,NA,TRBJ2-5,CASSPGQGWQETQYF,TGCGCCAGCAGCCCGGGACAGGGGTGGCAAGAGACCCAGTACTTC
NA,TRBV20-1,NA,TRBJ2-1,CSARLYNEQFF,TGCAGTGCTCGACTCTACAATGAGCAGTTCTTC
NA,TRBV4-1,NA,TRBJ2-3,CASSQDRPSGTDTQYF,TGCGCCAGCAGCCAAGATCGGCCTAGCGGCACAGATACGCAGTATTTT